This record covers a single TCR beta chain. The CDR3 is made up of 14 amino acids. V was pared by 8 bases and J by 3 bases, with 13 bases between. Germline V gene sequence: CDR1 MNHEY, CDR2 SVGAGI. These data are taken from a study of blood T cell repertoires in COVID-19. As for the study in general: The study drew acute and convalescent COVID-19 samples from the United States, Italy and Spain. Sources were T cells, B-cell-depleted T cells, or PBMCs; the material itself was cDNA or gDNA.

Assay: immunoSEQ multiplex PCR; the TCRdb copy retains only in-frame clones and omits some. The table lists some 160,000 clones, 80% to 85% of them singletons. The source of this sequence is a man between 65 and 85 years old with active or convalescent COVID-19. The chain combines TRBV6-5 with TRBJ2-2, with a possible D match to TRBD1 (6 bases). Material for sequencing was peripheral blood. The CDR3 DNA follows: TGTGCCAGCCTTAGGGACACCGACACCGGGGAGCTGTTTTTT. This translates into CASLRDTDTGELFF.